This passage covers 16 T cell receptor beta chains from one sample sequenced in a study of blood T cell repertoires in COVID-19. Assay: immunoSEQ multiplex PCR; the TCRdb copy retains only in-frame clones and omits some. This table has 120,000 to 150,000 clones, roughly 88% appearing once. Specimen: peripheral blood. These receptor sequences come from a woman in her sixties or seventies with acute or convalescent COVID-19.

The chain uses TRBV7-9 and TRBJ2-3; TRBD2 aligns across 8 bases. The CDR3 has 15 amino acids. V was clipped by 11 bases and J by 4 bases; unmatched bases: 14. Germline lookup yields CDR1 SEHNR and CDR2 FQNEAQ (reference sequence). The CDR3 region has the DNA TGTGCCTGCGGCGGGGGGTTGGGGGTTGCAGATACGCAGTATTTT. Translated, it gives CACGGGLGVADTQYF.

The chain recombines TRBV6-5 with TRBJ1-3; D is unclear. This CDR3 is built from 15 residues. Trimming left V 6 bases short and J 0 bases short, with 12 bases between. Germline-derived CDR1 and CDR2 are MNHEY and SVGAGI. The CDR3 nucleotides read TGTGCCAGCAGCGAGGGTTCAGCCTCTGGAAACACCATATATTTT. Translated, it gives CASSEGSASGNTIYF.

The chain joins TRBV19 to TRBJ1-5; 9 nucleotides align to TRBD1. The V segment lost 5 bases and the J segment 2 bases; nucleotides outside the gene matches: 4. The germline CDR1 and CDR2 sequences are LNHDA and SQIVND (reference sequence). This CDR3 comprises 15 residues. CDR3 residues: CASSGDREGNQPQHF. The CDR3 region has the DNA TGTGCCAGTAGTGGGGACAGGGAAGGCAATCAGCCCCAGCATTTT. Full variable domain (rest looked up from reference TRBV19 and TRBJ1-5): DGGITQSPKYLFRKEGQNVTLSCEQNLNHDAMYWYRQDPGQGLRLIYYSQIVNDFQKGDIAEGYSVSREKKESFPLTVTSAQKNPTAFYLCASSGDREGNQPQHFGDGTRLSIL.

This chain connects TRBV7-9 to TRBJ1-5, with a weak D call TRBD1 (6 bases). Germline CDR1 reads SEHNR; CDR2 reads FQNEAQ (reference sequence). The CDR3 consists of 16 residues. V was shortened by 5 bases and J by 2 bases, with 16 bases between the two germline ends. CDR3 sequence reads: CASSASGTRGNQPQHF. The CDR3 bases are TGTGCCAGCAGCGCCTCCGGGACAAGGGGCAATCAGCCCCAGCATTTT.

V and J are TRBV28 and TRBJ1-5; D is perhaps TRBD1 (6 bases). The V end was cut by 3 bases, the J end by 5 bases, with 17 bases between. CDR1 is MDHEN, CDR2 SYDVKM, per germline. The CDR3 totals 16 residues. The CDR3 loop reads CASSFLSGRGYQPQHF. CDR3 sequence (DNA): TGTGCCAGCAGTTTTCTGAGCGGCAGGGGCTATCAGCCCCAGCATTTT.

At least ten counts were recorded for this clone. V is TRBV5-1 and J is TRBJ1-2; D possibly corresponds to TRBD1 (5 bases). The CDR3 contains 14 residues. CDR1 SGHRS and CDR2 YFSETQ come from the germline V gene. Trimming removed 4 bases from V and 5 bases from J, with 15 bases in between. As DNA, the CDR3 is TGCGCCAGCAGCCCCCAGGGAGCGGGGTATGGCTACACCTTC. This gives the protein CASSPQGAGYGYTF.

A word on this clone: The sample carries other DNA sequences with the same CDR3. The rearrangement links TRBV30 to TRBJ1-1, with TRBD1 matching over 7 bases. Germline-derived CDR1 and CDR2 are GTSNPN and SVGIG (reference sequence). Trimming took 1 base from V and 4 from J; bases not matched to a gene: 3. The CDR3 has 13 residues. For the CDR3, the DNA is TGTGCCTGGAGTGGACAGGGCGGCACTGAAGCTTTCTTT. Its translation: CAWSGQGGTEAFF.

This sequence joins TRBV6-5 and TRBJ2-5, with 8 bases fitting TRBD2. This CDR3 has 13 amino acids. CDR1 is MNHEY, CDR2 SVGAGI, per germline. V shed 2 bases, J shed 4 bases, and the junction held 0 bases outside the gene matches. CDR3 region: CASSYGLAETQYF. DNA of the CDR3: TGTGCCAGCAGTTACGGACTAGCAGAGACCCAGTACTTC.

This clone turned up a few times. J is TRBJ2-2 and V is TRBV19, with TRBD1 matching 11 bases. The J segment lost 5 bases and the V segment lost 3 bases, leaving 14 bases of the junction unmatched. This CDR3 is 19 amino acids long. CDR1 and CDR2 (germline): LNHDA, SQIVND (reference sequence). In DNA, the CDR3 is TGTGCCAGTAGTATTTCACGCAACCTCCGGGACAGGGGGACCGGGGAGCTGTTTTTT. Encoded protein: CASSISRNLRDRGTGELFF.

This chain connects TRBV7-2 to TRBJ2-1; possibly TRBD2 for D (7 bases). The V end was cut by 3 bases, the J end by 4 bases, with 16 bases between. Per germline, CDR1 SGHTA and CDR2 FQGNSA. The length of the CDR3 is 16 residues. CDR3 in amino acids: CASSFGGGGPYNEQFF. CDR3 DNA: TGTGCCAGCAGCTTCGGAGGCGGGGGCCCTTACAATGAGCAGTTCTTC.

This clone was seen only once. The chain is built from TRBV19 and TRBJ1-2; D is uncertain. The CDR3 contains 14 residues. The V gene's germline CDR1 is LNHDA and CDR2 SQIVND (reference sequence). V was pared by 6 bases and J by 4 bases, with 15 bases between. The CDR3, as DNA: TGTGCCAGTAGCGGGAGCAGCCTGGGCTATGGCTACACCTTC. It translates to CASSGSSLGYGYTF. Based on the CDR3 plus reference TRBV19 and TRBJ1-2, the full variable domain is DGGITQSPKYLFRKEGQNVTLSCEQNLNHDAMYWYRQDPGQGLRLIYYSQIVNDFQKGDIAEGYSVSREKKESFPLTVTSAQKNPTAFYLCASSGSSLGYGYTFGSGTRLTVV.

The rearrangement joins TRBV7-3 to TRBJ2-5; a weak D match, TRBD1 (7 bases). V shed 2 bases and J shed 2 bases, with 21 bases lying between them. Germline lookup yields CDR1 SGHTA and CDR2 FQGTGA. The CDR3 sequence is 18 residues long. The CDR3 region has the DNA TGTGCCAGCAGCTTATTCCCCCAGGGGGGAAGCGGACAAGAGACCCAGTACTTC. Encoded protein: CASSLFPQGGSGQETQYF.

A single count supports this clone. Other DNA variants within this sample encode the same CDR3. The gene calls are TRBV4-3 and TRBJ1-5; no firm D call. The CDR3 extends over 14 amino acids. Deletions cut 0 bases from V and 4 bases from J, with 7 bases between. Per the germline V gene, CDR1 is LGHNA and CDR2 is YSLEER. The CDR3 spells CASSQDSGNQPQHF. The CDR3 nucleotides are TGCGCCAGCAGCCAAGATTCGGGGAATCAGCCCCAGCATTTT.

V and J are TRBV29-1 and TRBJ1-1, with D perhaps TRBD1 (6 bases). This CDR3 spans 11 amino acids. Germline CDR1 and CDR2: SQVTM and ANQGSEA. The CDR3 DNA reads TGCAGTGGGAGGGGGGAGACTGAAGCTTTCTTT. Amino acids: CSGRGETEAFF.

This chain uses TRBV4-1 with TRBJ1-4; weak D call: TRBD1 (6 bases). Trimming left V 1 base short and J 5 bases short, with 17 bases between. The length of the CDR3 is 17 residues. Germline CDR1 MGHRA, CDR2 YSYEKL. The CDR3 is CASSQGKGGVPNEKLFF. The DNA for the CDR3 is TGCGCCAGCAGCCAAGGGAAGGGGGGGGTACCGAATGAAAAACTGTTTTTT.

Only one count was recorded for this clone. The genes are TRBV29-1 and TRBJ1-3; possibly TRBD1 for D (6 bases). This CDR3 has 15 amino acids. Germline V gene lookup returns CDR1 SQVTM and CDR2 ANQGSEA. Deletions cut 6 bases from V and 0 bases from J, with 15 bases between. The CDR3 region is CSVAGRGPSGNTIYF. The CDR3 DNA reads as TGCAGCGTGGCCGGCAGGGGCCCCTCTGGAAACACCATATATTTT.